This TCR beta chain was obtained from a study of cytomegalovirus exposure and HLA in healthy donors. Turning to the study itself: The 95 to 150 validation repertoires used a platform that matched the one used for the roughly 700 first-cohort repertoires, as a later analysis reported.

Study-level findings and limits: The CMV antigen specificity of a few CMV-associated chains was confirmed through in vitro analysis. Around 160 TCR beta chains were listed as cytomegalovirus-associated.

A roughly 120-subject validation cohort, separate from the approximately 690-subject first cohort, supplied the donors. About this clone: Its antigen is as yet unknown.

The protocol was immunoSEQ multiplex PCR, while the TCRdb copy is restricted to in-frame clones and leaves out a portion. The sample carries around 260,000 clones, 90% recorded once. Germline CDR1 reads SGHVS; CDR2 reads FQNEAQ. The CDR3 sequence is 16 residues long. Trimming removed 5 bases from V and 4 bases from J; junction bases left unmatched: 7. The origin of this receptor is a woman in her 30s in good health and CMV-seronegative. The chain employs TRBV7-8 and TRBJ2-1; 11 bases fit TRBD2. Sequences were obtained from PBMCs. CDR3 in amino acids: CASSRGTSGIYNEQFF. The CDR3 DNA follows: TGTGCCAGCAGCCGGGGGACTAGCGGAATATACAATGAGCAGTTCTTC.